These T cell receptor beta chains were read from a single sample in a study of blood T cell repertoires in COVID-19. Generated by immunoSEQ multiplex PCR, the TCRdb table keeps only in-frame clones and is missing some. The sample comprises roughly 61,000 clones, around 66% of which are singletons, and roughly 49% rests with the top ten. The specimen was PBMCs or T cells enriched from blood (not recorded which). These receptor sequences come from a woman in her sixties who had been exposed to COVID-19. Each CDR3 is given with its conserved first and last residue. Each record gives: V gene, clone size, CDR3 protein. For some rows the clone size is stated as once, few or many, or as a class when expanded; others skip it.

v_gene: TRBV30
abundance: -
CDR3aa: CAWSPGLRGEKLFF

v_gene: TRBV27
abundance: few
CDR3aa: CASSVRGQGGQYGYTF

v_gene: TRBV30
abundance: -
CDR3aa: CACSGADTQYF

v_gene: TRBV30
abundance: -
CDR3aa: CAWSRDRGDYGYTF

v_gene: TRBV2
abundance: -
CDR3aa: CASSVSGTSYNEQFF

v_gene: TRBV7-2
abundance: -
CDR3aa: CASSLIQGINTEAFF

v_gene: TRBV7-2
abundance: -
CDR3aa: CASSPWAGPTEAFF

v_gene: TRBV4-1
abundance: -
CDR3aa: CASSQDMAGDPNYGYTF

v_gene: TRBV3-1/TRBV3-2
abundance: -
CDR3aa: CASSQDSFSYEQYF

v_gene: TRBV10-3
abundance: -
CDR3aa: CAIRRQGKNTEAFF

v_gene: TRBV24-1
abundance: once
CDR3aa: CATSLGTANTGELFF

v_gene: TRBV18
abundance: -
CDR3aa: CASSPEGRNTIYF

v_gene: TRBV2
abundance: -
CDR3aa: CASSEGWRGMNTGELFF

v_gene: TRBV7-9
abundance: few
CDR3aa: CASSLSEGAEAFF

v_gene: TRBV6-2/TRBV6-3
abundance: -
CDR3aa: CASSLGEETQYF

v_gene: TRBV7-2
abundance: -
CDR3aa: CASSGTSGMAEQFF

v_gene: TRBV29-1
abundance: -
CDR3aa: CSVNRDTGELFF

v_gene: TRBV4-1
abundance: few
CDR3aa: CASRYTGTGEETQYF

v_gene: TRBV2
abundance: -
CDR3aa: CASSTTYNQPQHF

v_gene: TRBV11-3
abundance: -
CDR3aa: CASSYSRGQEGEQYF

v_gene: TRBV5-4
abundance: -
CDR3aa: CASSSPGDNEQFF

v_gene: TRBV9
abundance: few
CDR3aa: CASSVEWGAGNTIYF

v_gene: TRBV19
abundance: -
CDR3aa: CASSKGATDTQYF

v_gene: TRBV6-5
abundance: -
CDR3aa: CASSYAQGWAEAFF

v_gene: TRBV19
abundance: -
CDR3aa: CASREQARGNYMNTEAFF

v_gene: TRBV2
abundance: -
CDR3aa: CASKGPTGETIYF

v_gene: TRBV28
abundance: -
CDR3aa: CASSSGVNTEAFF

v_gene: TRBV27
abundance: many
CDR3aa: CASSTTGGGNQPQHF

v_gene: TRBV28
abundance: -
CDR3aa: CASSLGLGANEKLFF

v_gene: TRBV6-1
abundance: -
CDR3aa: CASSEAHAKNIQYF